This TCR beta chain was captured in a study of graft-versus-host responses after intestinal transplantation. Profiled with immunoSEQ multiplex PCR; TCRdb holds only in-frame clones, not every one. Of fewer than 90,000 clones listed, about 94% are singletons. Note on this clone: Its specificity is unknown.

The CDR3 has 15 residues. Looked up from germline, CDR1 is SGHAT and CDR2 is FQNNGV. Trimming cost V 0 bases and J 5 bases, with 14 bases left between them. This material consisted of unstimulated CD4+ T cells sorted from spleen or lymph node cells, taken before transplant. V usage is TRBV11-2 and J usage is TRBJ2-7; D not resolved. The receptor was derived from a human donor who was the organ donor for an intestinal transplant. Here the CDR3 DNA reads TGTGCCAGCAGCTTAGATCTGCAGGTTTCCCACGAGCAGTACTTC. This translates into CASSLDLQVSHEQYF. The variable domain in full, with the rest retrieved from reference TRBV11-2 and TRBJ2-7, is EAGVAQSPRYKIIEKRQSVAFWCNPISGHATLYWYQQILGQGPKLLIQFQNNGVVDDSQLPKDRFSAERLKGVDSTLKIQPAKLEDSAVYLCASSLDLQVSHEQYFGPGTRLTVT.